The clone carrying this TCR beta chain was recorded many times. Its antigen is currently unknown. CDR1 is SGHAT and CDR2 is FQNNGV in the germline V gene. J was trimmed by 5 bases and V by 5 bases; bases with no gene match: 5. This CDR3 has 14 amino acids. At the time of active disease, bone marrow was collected from every patient. Molecular barcoded adaptors covering alpha/delta and beta/gamma chains were used on approximately 400 ng RNA. TCRdb analysed the reads with MiXCR anew, one entry per CDR3 protein. Here the sample spans 50,000 or so distinct CDR3 sequences, over 9.5% being singletons. This sample was taken from a study of read filtering for tumor transcriptome and immune sequencing. Study summary: The cohort had some 16 men and approximately 13 women aged roughly 40 to 80, mean around 66 years. R-ISS stage counts were roughly eight for I, about 15 for II, about seven for III.

Regarding the study as a whole: The sorted CD138-negative fraction was a mixed bone marrow immune population, not purified T cells.

The sequence derives from a donor over 35 with multiple myeloma. The chain recombines TRBV11-2 with TRBJ2-2; 7 bases are a match to TRBD2. The sample comprised a population of CD138-negative cells sorted from bone marrow. The CDR3 sequence is CASSLMGGTGELFF. CDR3 in DNA: TGTGCCAGCAGCCTGATGGGAGGGACCGGGGAGCTGTTTTTT.